The following is a T cell receptor (beta chain) sequence with its context. Its recognized antigen is unknown. The record has no base qualities; no much larger clone is one base away. The CDR3 regions of human TCRbeta chains were analyzed by immunosequencing. The paper's processing steps were these. Repertoire TCRs were checked for matches against a reference library of SARS-CoV-2-specific TCRs that had been generated using the MIRA antigen-specificity platform. Breadth was defined as the fraction of unique TCRs that were SARS-CoV-2-associated, and depth was defined as the fraction of total T cells that were SARS-CoV-2-associated. Using the MIRA data, every spike-specific TCR was mapped to the spike region that the TCR reacted to and assigned to either a CD4 or a CD8 class. Log10-transformed breadth and depth values were compared by one-way ANOVA with Sidak's multiple comparisons tests. The table was pulled from immuneACCESS by TCRdb, which kept in-frame rearrangements only. Such tables lose some clones; where checked, under half of the loss comes from unresolved V genes, and the rest has no known cause. V and J calls plus clone size are reproduced from that table; the DNA served to infer D and trimming. Within this sample are tens of thousands of clones, with about nine tenths of them counted one time only. 2% to 2.5% of the sample goes to the ten largest clones.

The record originates from a study of T cell responses to AZD1222 COVID-19 vaccine (dated by TCRdb to the early 2020s). With regard to the full study: AZD1222 recipients given second doses at about 4 weeks or at about 12 weeks were pooled, since spike-specific TCR depth and breadth were not found to differ between the two schedules. A total of approximately 240 trial participants underwent TCR sequencing, of whom some 210 received two doses of AZD1222 and around 26 received two doses of the MenACWY control vaccine. Trial participants were enrolled by age into subgroups of 18-55, 56-69 and 70-plus years, and about 150, 27 and 61 TCR-sequenced participants, respectively, were included in these subgroups.

Read against the paper, the sample's time point label means: baseline before first vaccination. Vaccinee samples came from UK trials COV001 and COV002, including a single-blind randomized controlled phase 2/3 trial of AZD1222 (ChAdOx1 nCoV-19) in healthy adults. Trial participant PBMC samples were collected at day 0 and day 28 after the second dose for TCRbeta chain sequencing. Here is what the overall study found, with its caveats: A significant rise in spike-specific TCR breadth and depth was observed after two AZD1222 doses relative to day 0 and relative to MenACWY recipients. Because no day 14 peak-response samples were available, the repertoires could be characterized only after the peak T cell response. Participants were mostly white British, with more females than males. The authors suggested clonal diversity may have been underestimated. In the small 56-69-year group, the increase in depth fell short of significance, most likely because of low power. Conclusions about previously exposed vaccinees are limited because only five to seven AZD1222 recipients were SARS-CoV-2 seropositive at baseline. The vaccine-associated CD4 TCRs covered the entire spike protein, and the dominant responses fell in regions 160-218 and 743-854. Reportedly, almost half of the unique spike-specific TCRs recognized epitopes lying outside the regions that are mutated in the B.1.351 and B.1.1.7 variants.

Taken from the germline V gene (reference sequence), the CDR1 and CDR2 loops are LGHDT and YNNKEL. The CDR3 starts with the cysteine, ends with the phenylalanine, and has 16 residues. Of all the DNA, just the CDR3 is kept, 48 bases in frame from base 1. V loses 4 bases, J loses 8 bases, and the germline ends lie 23 bases apart. The rearranged segments are TRBV3-1 (or the pseudogene TRBV3-2) and TRBJ1-2; the best D guess is TRBD1, with 6 bases matching. The material was peripheral blood, obtained on day 0 of AZD1222 vaccination. The clonotype was recovered from an adult in good health. The CDR3 has the sequence CASSPAGTRNKLGYTF. In nucleotides, the sequence is TGTGCCAGCAGCCCCGCGGGGACAAGAAATAAGCTGGGCTACACCTTC.